The next 23 T cell receptor beta chains were all read from a single sample in a study of T cell changes during pregnancy in multiple sclerosis. The data were produced by immunoSEQ multiplex PCR, yet TCRdb's version contains in-frame clones alone and is incomplete. Of about 80,000 clones listed, around 90% are singletons. The sample in question was peripheral blood, obtained before pregnancy. These receptors all stem from a female donor with multiple sclerosis, enrolled in a pregnancy study.

The chain combines TRBV5-4 with TRBJ1-1; the D gene is possibly TRBD1 (6 bases). The CDR3 consists of 14 residues. Germline V gene data show CDR1 as SGHNT and CDR2 as YYREEE (reference sequence). The V gene lost 6 bases and the J gene lost 3 bases, with 15 bases spanning the gap. The CDR3 loop reads CASTWEQGDTEAFF. The CDR3, as DNA: TGTGCCAGCACCTGGGAACAGGGAGACACTGAAGCTTTCTTT.

This chain connects TRBV6-5 to TRBJ2-7; weak D call: TRBD2 (6 bases). Germline V gene sequence: CDR1 MNHEY, CDR2 SVGAGI. This CDR3 contains 15 residues. The V gene lost 5 bases and the J gene lost 1 base, with 15 bases spanning the gap. In DNA, the CDR3 is TGTGCCAGCAGTCTCGGGACTTCTGGGTCCTACGAGCAGTACTTC. Translation: CASSLGTSGSYEQYF.

The V and J genes are TRBV11-3 and TRBJ2-2; 7 bases align to TRBD2. J gave up 4 bases and V 5 bases, and 10 bases lay outside the gene matches. Germline V gene lookup returns CDR1 SGHNT and CDR2 YENEEA. The CDR3 sequence is 16 residues long. CDR3 bases: TGTGCCAGCAGCCCCCGAGGTGGCGGGAGCACCGGGGAGCTGTTTTTT. It yields the protein CASSPRGGGSTGELFF. The full variable domain, in which reference TRBV11-3 and TRBJ2-2 provide the parts outside the CDR3, is EAGVVQSPRYKIIEKKQPVAFWCNPISGHNTLYWYLQNLGQGPELLIRYENEEAVDDSQLPKDRFSAERLKGVDSTLKIQPAELGDSAVYLCASSPRGGGSTGELFFGEGSRLTVL.

This clone came up a few times. The V gene is TRBV9, the J gene TRBJ1-3; 7 bases agree with TRBD1. Germline assignment: CDR1 SGDLS and CDR2 YYNGEE. The V and J ends lost 4 bases and 0 bases, in that order; junction bases with no gene match: 1. The CDR3 totals 14 residues. The CDR3 DNA follows: TGTGCCAGCAGCCGACAGGGCTCTGGAAACACCATATATTTT. As protein: CASSRQGSGNTIYF. The full variable domain, its missing parts supplied by reference TRBV9 and TRBJ1-3, is DSGVTQTPKHLITATGQRVTLRCSPRSGDLSVYWYQQSLDQGLQFLIQYYNGEERAKGNILERFSAQQFPDLHSELNLSSLELGDSALYFCASSRQGSGNTIYFGEGSWLTVV.

This clone occurred once. V gene TRBV7-3 combines with J gene TRBJ2-1; TRBD2 agrees at 10 bases. The CDR3 is made up of 16 amino acids. CDR1 is SGHTA, CDR2 FQGTGA, per germline. J gave up 5 bases and V 7 bases, and 11 bases lay outside the gene matches. The CDR3 spells CASIPITSGDNNEQFF. The CDR3, as DNA: TGTGCCAGCATTCCAATCACTAGCGGGGATAACAATGAGCAGTTCTTC.

This sequence joins TRBV18 and TRBJ1-3; the match to TRBD1 covers 9 bases. The CDR3 has 16 amino acids. After removal of 2 bases from V and 9 bases from J, the junction contained 11 bases not matched to a gene. The germline gives CDR1 KGHSH, CDR2 LQKENI. The CDR3 DNA reads TGTGCCAGCTCACCATTGGGACAGGGAGTATTCGTCACCATATATTTT. Translation gives CASSPLGQGVFVTIYF.

This rearrangement joins TRBV19 to TRBJ1-6; 11 bases are a match to TRBD1. CDR3 length: 14 amino acids. V shed 4 bases and J 9 bases; nucleotides not matched to a gene: 2. Per germline, CDR1 LNHDA and CDR2 SQIVND (reference sequence). The CDR3 region has the DNA TGTGCCAGTAGTACGGACAGGGGGCCTTCACCCCTCCACTTT. Translating gives CASSTDRGPSPLHF.

The chain is built from TRBV2 and TRBJ1-1, with TRBD1 matching 7 bases. The V gene's germline CDR1 is SNHLY and CDR2 FYNNEI. This CDR3 has 16 amino acids. The J segment lost 0 bases and the V segment lost 8 bases, leaving 12 bases of the junction unmatched. The CDR3 protein is CASYSWGQPMNTEAFF. The CDR3 region has the DNA TGTGCCAGCTACTCTTGGGGACAGCCAATGAACACTGAAGCTTTCTTT.

The chain uses TRBV5-1 and TRBJ1-4, with TRBD1 matching 7 bases. The V and J ends lost 6 bases and 6 bases, in that order; junction bases with no gene match: 8. CDR1 and CDR2 (germline): SGHRS, YFSETQ. The CDR3 length is 14 residues. The chain's CDR3 is CASKEQGLDEKLFF. CDR3 coding DNA: TGCGCCAGCAAGGAACAGGGGCTCGATGAAAAACTGTTTTTT. The entire variable domain, with the rest obtained from reference TRBV5-1 and TRBJ1-4, is as follows: KAGVTQTPRYLIKTRGQQVTLSCSPISGHRSVSWYQQTPGQGLQFLFEYFSETQRNKGNFPGRFSGRQFSNSRSEMNVSTLELGDSALYLCASKEQGLDEKLFFGSGTQLSVL.

This rearrangement joins TRBV19 to TRBJ2-1; D is perhaps TRBD2 (7 bases). CDR1 and CDR2 (germline): LNHDA, SQIVND (reference sequence). The V gene lost 10 bases and the J gene lost 9 bases, with 19 bases spanning the gap. The CDR3 has 13 residues. The CDR3 sequence: CATKGGEKIEQFF. CDR3 bases: TGTGCCACTAAGGGGGGGGAGAAGATTGAGCAGTTCTTC.

The chain employs TRBV12-2 and TRBJ2-7; TRBD1, as called in the table, went unchecked against the DNA. TRBV12-2 is deemed a pseudogene. The length of the CDR3 is 16 residues. CDR3 DNA sequence: TGTGCAAGTCGCATCGAACAGGGCTCCACTTCCTACGAGCAGTACTTC. Amino acid sequence: CASRIEQGSTSYEQYF.

The V call is TRBV5-4, the J call TRBJ2-3; the D gene is possibly TRBD2 (5 bases). Per germline, CDR1 SGHNT and CDR2 YYREEE (reference sequence). The CDR3 contains 14 residues. Trimming pared 1 base from V and 2 bases from J, leaving 8 bases between. DNA for the CDR3: TGTGCCAGCAGCTTGAGCGGTGCCACAGATACGCAGTATTTT. It is translated as CASSLSGATDTQYF.

The V and J genes are TRBV19 and TRBJ1-5; D gene uncertain. The length of the CDR3 is 15 residues. CDR1 is LNHDA and CDR2 is SQIVND in the germline V gene (reference sequence). V was clipped by 0 bases and J by 0 bases, with 6 bases between them. DNA of the CDR3: TGTGCCAGTAGTATAGATACAGATAGCAATCAGCCCCAGCATTTT. Its translation is CASSIDTDSNQPQHF.

J is TRBJ1-4 and V is TRBV27; D gene unclear. Trimming stripped 7 bases from V and 0 bases from J, with 9 bases between. This CDR3 comprises 14 residues. Per germline, CDR1 MNHEY and CDR2 SMNVEV (reference sequence). DNA of the CDR3: TGTGCCAGCATTCGGGTCACAACTAATGAAAAACTGTTTTTT. Protein: CASIRVTTNEKLFF.

The chain employs TRBV11-2 and TRBJ1-2; weak D call: TRBD1 (5 bases). Trimming left V 5 bases short and J 4 bases short, with 17 bases between. The germline V gene encodes CDR1 SGHAT and CDR2 FQNNGV. There are 15 residues in the CDR3. CDR3 sequence reads: CASSRAGLQSYGYTF. CDR3 coding DNA: TGTGCCAGCAGCCGGGCGGGGCTACAGAGCTATGGCTACACCTTC.

The chain has TRBV7-2 and TRBJ2-7; the match to TRBD1 covers 8 bases. The CDR3 totals 14 residues. J gave up 1 base and V 5 bases, and 4 bases lay outside the gene matches. Looked up from germline, CDR1 is SGHTA and CDR2 is FQGNSA. CDR3 coding DNA: TGTGCCAGCAGCCTTCGACAGGGGTCCTACGAGCAGTACTTC. It translates to CASSLRQGSYEQYF. The variable domain in full, with the rest retrieved from reference TRBV7-2 and TRBJ2-7, is GAGVSQSPSNKVTEKGKDVELRCDPISGHTALYWYRQSLGQGLEFLIYFQGNSAPDKSGLPSDRFSAERTGGSVSTLTIQRTQQEDSAVYLCASSLRQGSYEQYFGPGTRLTVT.

This clone was found once. J is TRBJ1-2 and V is TRBV19; 7 bases match TRBD1. Unmatched junction bases numbered 3, after V lost 5 bases and J lost 0 bases. The CDR3 length is 14 residues. Germline V gene lookup returns CDR1 LNHDA and CDR2 SQIVND (reference sequence). The CDR3 region has the DNA TGTGCCAGTAGTGCCGGGACAGCTAACTATGGCTACACCTTC. This codes for CASSAGTANYGYTF.

This clone has more than one count but fewer than ten. The V and J genes are TRBV30 and TRBJ1-1; D remains ambiguous. Deletions cut 2 bases from V and 1 base from J, with 5 bases between. This CDR3 comprises 12 residues. Germline-derived CDR1 and CDR2 are GTSNPN and SVGIG (reference sequence). In nucleotides, the CDR3 is TGTGCCTGGAGTATAGCGAACACTGAAGCTTTCTTT. Protein: CAWSIANTEAFF.

This sequence joins TRBV11-3 and TRBJ2-5; 12 positions match TRBD2. This CDR3 contains 18 residues. Germline values: CDR1 SGHNT, CDR2 YENEEA. The trim removed 0 bases at V and 5 bases at J, leaving 10 bases unmatched. CDR3 amino acids: CASSLDRQLAGGRETQYF. As DNA, the CDR3 is TGTGCCAGCAGCTTAGACCGACAACTAGCGGGGGGCCGGGAGACCCAGTACTTC.

The rearrangement links TRBV19 to TRBJ1-1; 10 bases are shared with TRBD1. Germline-derived CDR1 and CDR2 are LNHDA and SQIVND (reference sequence). The CDR3 runs to 14 residues. V trimming: 4 bases; J trimming: 6 bases; junction bases outside the gene matches: 5. CDR3 DNA sequence: TGTGCCAGTAGTAAGGGACAGGGGTGGGCTGAAGCTTTCTTT. Protein sequence: CASSKGQGWAEAFF.

V and J are TRBV6-5 and TRBJ2-5, with D perhaps matching TRBD1 (6 bases). There are 14 residues in the CDR3. Germline CDR1 is MNHEY and CDR2 is SVGAGI. Trimming removed 2 bases from V and 2 bases from J, with 9 bases in between. Written as DNA, the CDR3 is TGTGCCAGCAGTTACGAGACAGGACAAGAGACCCAGTACTTC. It yields the protein CASSYETGQETQYF.

The chain employs TRBV6-6 and TRBJ1-6; possibly TRBD1 for D (6 bases). V lost 6 bases and J lost 4, with 10 bases in between. Per germline, CDR1 MNHNY and CDR2 SVGAGI (reference sequence). This CDR3 has 14 residues. Here the CDR3 DNA reads TGTGCCAGCAGCATACAGGGTTATAATTCACCCCTCCACTTT. Translated: CASSIQGYNSPLHF.

This rearrangement joins TRBV15 to TRBJ2-5; TRBD2 is a possible D gene (5 bases). Germline loops: CDR1 LNHNV, CDR2 YYDKDF (reference sequence). Trimming removed 5 bases at V and 2 bases at J, with 12 bases between. The CDR3 is made up of 14 amino acids. The CDR3 nucleotides are TGTGCCACCAGCGCCCGGACGGGACAAGAGACCCAGTACTTC. Translation gives CATSARTGQETQYF.